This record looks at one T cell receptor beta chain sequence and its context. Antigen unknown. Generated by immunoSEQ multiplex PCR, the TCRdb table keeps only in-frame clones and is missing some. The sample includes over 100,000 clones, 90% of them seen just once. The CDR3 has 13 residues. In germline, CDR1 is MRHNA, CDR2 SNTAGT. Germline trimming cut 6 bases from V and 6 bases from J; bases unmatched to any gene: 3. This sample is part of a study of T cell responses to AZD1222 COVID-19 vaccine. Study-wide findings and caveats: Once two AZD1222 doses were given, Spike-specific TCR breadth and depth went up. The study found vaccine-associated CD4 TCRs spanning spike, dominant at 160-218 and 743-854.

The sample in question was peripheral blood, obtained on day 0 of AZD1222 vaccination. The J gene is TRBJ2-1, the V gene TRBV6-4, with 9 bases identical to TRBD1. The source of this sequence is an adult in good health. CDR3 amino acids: CASSGGQGNEQFF. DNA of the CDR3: TGTGCCAGCAGCGGGGGACAGGGCAATGAGCAGTTCTTC.